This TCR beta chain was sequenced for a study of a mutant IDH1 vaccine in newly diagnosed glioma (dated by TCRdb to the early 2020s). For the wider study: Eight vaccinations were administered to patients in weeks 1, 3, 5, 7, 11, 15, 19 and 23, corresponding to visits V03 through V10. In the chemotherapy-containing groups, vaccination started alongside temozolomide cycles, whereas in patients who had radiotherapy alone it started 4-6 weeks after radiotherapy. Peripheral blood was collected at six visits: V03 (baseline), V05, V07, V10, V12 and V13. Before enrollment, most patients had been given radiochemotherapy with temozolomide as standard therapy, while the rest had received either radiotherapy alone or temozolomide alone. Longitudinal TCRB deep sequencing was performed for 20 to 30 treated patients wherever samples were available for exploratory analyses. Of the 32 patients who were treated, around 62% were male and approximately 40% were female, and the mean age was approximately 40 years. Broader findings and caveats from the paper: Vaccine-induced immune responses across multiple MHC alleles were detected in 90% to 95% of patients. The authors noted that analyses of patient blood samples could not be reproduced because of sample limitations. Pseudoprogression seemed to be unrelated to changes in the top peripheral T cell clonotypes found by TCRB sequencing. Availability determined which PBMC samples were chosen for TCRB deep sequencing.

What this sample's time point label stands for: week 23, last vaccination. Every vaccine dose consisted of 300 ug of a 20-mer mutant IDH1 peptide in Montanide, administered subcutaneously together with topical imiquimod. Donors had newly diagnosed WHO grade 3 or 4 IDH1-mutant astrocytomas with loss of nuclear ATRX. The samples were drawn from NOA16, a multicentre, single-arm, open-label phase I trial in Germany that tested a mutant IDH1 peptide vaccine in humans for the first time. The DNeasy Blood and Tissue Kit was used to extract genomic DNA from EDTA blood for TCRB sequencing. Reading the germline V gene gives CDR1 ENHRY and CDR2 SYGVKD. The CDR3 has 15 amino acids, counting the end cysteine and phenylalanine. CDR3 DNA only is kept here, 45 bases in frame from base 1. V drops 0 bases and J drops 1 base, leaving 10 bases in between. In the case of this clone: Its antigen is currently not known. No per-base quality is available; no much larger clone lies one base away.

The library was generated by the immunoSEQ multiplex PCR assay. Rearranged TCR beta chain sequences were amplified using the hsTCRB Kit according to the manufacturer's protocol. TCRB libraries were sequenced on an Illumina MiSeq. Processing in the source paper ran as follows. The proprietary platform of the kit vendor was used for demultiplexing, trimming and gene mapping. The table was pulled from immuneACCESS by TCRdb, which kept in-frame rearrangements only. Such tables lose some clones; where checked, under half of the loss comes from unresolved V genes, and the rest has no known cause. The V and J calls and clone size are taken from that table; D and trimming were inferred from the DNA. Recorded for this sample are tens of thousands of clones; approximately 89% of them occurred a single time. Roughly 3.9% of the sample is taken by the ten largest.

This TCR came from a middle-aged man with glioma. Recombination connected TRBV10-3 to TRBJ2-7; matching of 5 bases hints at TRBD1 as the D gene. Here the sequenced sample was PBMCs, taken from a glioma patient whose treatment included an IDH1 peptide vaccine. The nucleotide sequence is TGTGCCATCAGTGAGTCGCAGGGAACATCCTACGAGCAGTACTTC. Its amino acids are CAISESQGTSYEQYF.